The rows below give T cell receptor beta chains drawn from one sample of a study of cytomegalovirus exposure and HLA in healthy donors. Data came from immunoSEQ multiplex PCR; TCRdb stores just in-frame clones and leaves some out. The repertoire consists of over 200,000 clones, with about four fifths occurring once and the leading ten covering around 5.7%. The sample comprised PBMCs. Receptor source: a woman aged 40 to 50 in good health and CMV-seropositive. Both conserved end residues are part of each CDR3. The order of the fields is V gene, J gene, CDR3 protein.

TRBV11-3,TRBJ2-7,CASRTGHAYEQYF
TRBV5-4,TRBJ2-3,CASSPTGDFSDTQYF
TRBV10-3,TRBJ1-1,CAIGFQGGASGAFF
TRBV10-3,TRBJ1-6,CAISEQGSNSPLHF
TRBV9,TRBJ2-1,CASSAPGLAGGSSYNEQFF
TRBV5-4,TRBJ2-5,CASATWAPGGETQYF
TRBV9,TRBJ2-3,CASSPSGNTDTQYF
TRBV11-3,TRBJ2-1,CASSLNLYNEQFF
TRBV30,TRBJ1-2,CAWSLTLGGYTF
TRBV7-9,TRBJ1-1,CSSRQGGGAEAFF
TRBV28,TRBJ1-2,CASSPPGAAGVYGYTF
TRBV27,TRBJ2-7,CASSLSPPGQGSFYEQYF